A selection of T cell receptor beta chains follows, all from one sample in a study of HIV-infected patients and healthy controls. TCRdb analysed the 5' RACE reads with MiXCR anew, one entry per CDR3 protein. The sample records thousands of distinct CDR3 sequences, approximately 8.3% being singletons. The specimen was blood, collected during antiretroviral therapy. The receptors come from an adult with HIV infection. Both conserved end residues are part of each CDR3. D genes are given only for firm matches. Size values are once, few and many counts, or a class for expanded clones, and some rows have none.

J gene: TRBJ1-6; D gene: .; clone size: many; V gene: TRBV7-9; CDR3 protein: CASSLIGSPLHF; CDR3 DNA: TGTGCCAGCAGCTTAATTGGGTCACCCCTCCACTTT
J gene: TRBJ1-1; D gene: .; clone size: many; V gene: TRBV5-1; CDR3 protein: CASSRGLQVAEAFF; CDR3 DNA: TGCGCCAGCAGCCGGGGACTACAAGTCGCTGAAGCTTTCTTT
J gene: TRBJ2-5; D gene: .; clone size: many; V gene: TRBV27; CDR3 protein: CASSLRGNQETQYF; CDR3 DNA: TGTGCCAGCAGTTTAAGAGGGAACCAAGAGACCCAGTACTTC
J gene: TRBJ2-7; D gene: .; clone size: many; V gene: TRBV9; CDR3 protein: CASSVEEETYEQYF; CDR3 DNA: TGTGCCAGCAGCGTAGAAGAAGAAACCTACGAGCAGTACTTC
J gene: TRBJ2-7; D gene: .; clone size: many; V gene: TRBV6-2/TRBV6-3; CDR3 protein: CASSFGGLYEQYF; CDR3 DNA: TGTGCCAGCAGTTTCGGGGGCCTTTACGAGCAGTACTTC
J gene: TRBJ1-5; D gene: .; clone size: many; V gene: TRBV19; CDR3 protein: CASSIVREGNQPQHF; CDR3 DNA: TGTGCCAGTAGTATAGTAAGGGAGGGCAATCAGCCCCAGCATTTT
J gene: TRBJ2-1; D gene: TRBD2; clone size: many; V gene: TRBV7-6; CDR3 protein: CASSLLVPGLAFNRNEQFF; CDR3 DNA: TGTGCCAGCAGCCTATTAGTCCCGGGACTAGCTTTCAACCGGAATGAGCAGTTCTTC
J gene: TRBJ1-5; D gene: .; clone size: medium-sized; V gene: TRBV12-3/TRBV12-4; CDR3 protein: CASSPHQENQPQHF; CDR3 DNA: TGTGCCAGCAGTCCCCATCAGGAGAATCAGCCCCAGCATTTT
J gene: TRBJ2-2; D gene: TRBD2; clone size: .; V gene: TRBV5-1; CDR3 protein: CASSTGTTMNTGELFF; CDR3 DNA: TGCGCCAGCAGTACCGGGACTACCATGAACACCGGGGAGCTGTTTTTT
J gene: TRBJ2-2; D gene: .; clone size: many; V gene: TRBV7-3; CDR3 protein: CASSPGHPTGELFF; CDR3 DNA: TGTGCCAGCAGCCCGGGACATCCCACCGGGGAGCTGTTTTTT